The rows below give T cell receptor beta chains drawn from one sample of a study of cytomegalovirus exposure and HLA in healthy donors. Sequencing was performed with immunoSEQ multiplex PCR; in TCRdb, only in-frame clones are kept and a portion is missing. The sample holds 150,000 or so clones, around 84% seen once. Sequencing was performed on PBMCs. The receptors were sampled from a human donor in good health. Each CDR3 is given with its conserved first and last residue. D genes are given only for firm matches. Not every row has a clone size; where given, it reads once, few, many or a size class.

D gene,J gene,V gene,clone size,CDR3 protein,CDR3 DNA
NA,TRBJ2-7,TRBV7-9,NA,CASSQAGLTYEQYF,TGTGCCAGCAGCCAGGCGGGACTGACCTACGAGCAGTACTTC
NA,TRBJ1-1,TRBV11-2,NA,CASSLGHSRGNTEAFF,TGTGCCAGCAGCTTAGGGCATTCCAGGGGTAACACTGAAGCTTTCTTT
NA,TRBJ1-1,TRBV4-3,NA,CASSQAPSGNTEAFF,TGCGCCAGCAGCCAGGCGCCCAGCGGGAACACTGAAGCTTTCTTT
TRBD2,TRBJ2-1,TRBV27,NA,CASSPKRTSGYNEQFF,TGTGCCAGCAGTCCAAAACGGACTAGTGGCTACAATGAGCAGTTCTTC
TRBD1,TRBJ2-7,TRBV4-3,NA,CASSRIPGQGYEQYF,TGCGCCAGCAGCCGCATTCCGGGACAGGGCTACGAGCAGTACTTC
NA,TRBJ1-2,TRBV9,NA,CASSVVGQSRVRGYTF,TGTGCCAGCAGCGTAGTTGGTCAGAGCCGGGTACGAGGCTACACCTTC
TRBD2,TRBJ2-1,TRBV4-1,NA,CASSQDWMAQRGGLNEQFF,TGCGCCAGCAGCCAAGATTGGATGGCTCAGCGGGGGGGCCTGAATGAGCAGTTCTTC
TRBD1,TRBJ1-2,TRBV2,NA,CASSIQGDRGTNGYGYTF,TGTGCCAGCAGTATACAAGGGGACAGGGGGACCAACGGCTATGGCTACACCTTC
TRBD1,TRBJ1-2,TRBV11-1,NA,CASSSYRGHGYTF,TGTGCCAGCAGCTCCTACAGGGGTCATGGCTACACCTTC
NA,TRBJ2-3,TRBV20-1,NA,CSAEKADTQYF,TGCAGTGCGGAGAAAGCAGATACGCAGTATTTT
NA,TRBJ1-6,TRBV9,NA,CASSSLNNSPLHF,TGTGCCAGCTCCAGTCTGAATAATTCACCCCTCCACTTT
NA,TRBJ2-7,TRBV7-8,NA,CASSLFFGAYEQYF,TGTGCCAGCAGCTTATTTTTCGGTGCCTACGAGCAGTACTTC
NA,TRBJ2-2,TRBV9,NA,CASSVSVTGELFF,TGTGCCAGCAGCGTATCCGTCACCGGGGAGCTGTTTTTT
TRBD1,TRBJ1-5,TRBV2,NA,CASRGTGLNQPQHF,TGTGCCAGCAGGGGGACAGGGCTGAATCAGCCCCAGCATTTT
TRBD1,TRBJ1-1,TRBV18,NA,CASSPLSGGSTYEAFF,TGTGCCAGCTCACCACTGTCAGGGGGCTCGACCTATGAAGCTTTCTTT
NA,TRBJ2-2,TRBV27,NA,CASRKGQNTGELFF,TGTGCCAGCAGAAAGGGACAAAACACCGGGGAGCTGTTTTTT
TRBD2,TRBJ2-1,TRBV19,NA,CASSISALAGWDEQFF,TGTGCCAGTAGTATTTCGGCCCTAGCGGGATGGGATGAGCAGTTCTTC
TRBD1,TRBJ1-5,TRBV19,few,CASTGTDLRGPQHF,TGTGCCAGTACAGGGACAGACCTTCGAGGGCCCCAGCATTTT
NA,TRBJ1-2,TRBV5-5,NA,CASSKTENYGYTF,TGTGCCAGCAGCAAGACAGAGAACTATGGCTACACCTTC
TRBD1,TRBJ1-2,TRBV28,NA,CASRSGTGGVHGYTF,TGTGCCAGCAGGTCTGGGACAGGGGGCGTCCATGGCTACACCTTC
NA,TRBJ1-2,TRBV4-1,NA,CASSQEYGESGYTF,TGCGCCAGCAGCCAAGAATACGGGGAGTCTGGCTACACCTTC
NA,TRBJ2-1,TRBV2,few,CASSGGVRVYNEQFF,TGTGCCAGCTCCGGTGGCGTACGGGTTTACAATGAGCAGTTCTTC
TRBD1,TRBJ2-1,TRBV7-6,NA,CASSSGTGVYNEQFF,TGTGCCAGCAGCTCCGGGACAGGGGTCTACAATGAGCAGTTCTTC
NA,TRBJ2-7,TRBV7-2,once,CASSLGVARTYEQYF,TGTGCCAGCAGCCTAGGGGTAGCGAGAACCTACGAGCAGTACTTC
TRBD1,TRBJ1-1,TRBV10-3,NA,CAISSDRDTEAFF,TGTGCCATCAGTTCCGACAGGGACACTGAAGCTTTCTTT
NA,TRBJ2-1,TRBV27,once,CASSFGGATYNEQFF,TGTGCCAGCAGTTTTGGCGGGGCGACCTACAATGAGCAGTTCTTC
TRBD2,TRBJ2-3,TRBV10-3,once,CATWGGRSTDTQYF,TGTGCCACCTGGGGGGGACGGTCCACAGATACGCAGTATTTT
NA,TRBJ2-1,TRBV6-6,NA,CASSYEGLYNEQFF,TGTGCCAGCAGTTACGAGGGTCTATACAATGAGCAGTTCTTC
TRBD1,TRBJ2-7,TRBV7-9,once,CASSSENRGSDEQYF,TGTGCCAGCAGCTCTGAAAACAGGGGGAGTGACGAGCAGTACTTC
TRBD1,TRBJ1-5,TRBV30,NA,CAWGPGQGRNQPQHF,TGTGCCTGGGGCCCAGGACAGGGTAGGAATCAGCCCCAGCATTTT
TRBD1,TRBJ1-1,TRBV13,NA,CASSSPGGADAEAFF,TGTGCCAGCAGCTCTCCAGGGGGCGCGGACGCTGAAGCTTTCTTT
NA,TRBJ2-7,TRBV5-1,once,CASSQQGDFYEQYF,TGCGCCAGCAGCCAACAGGGAGACTTCTACGAGCAGTACTTC
TRBD1,TRBJ1-2,TRBV5-4,NA,CASSLGNVLRGRAYGYTF,TGTGCCAGCAGCTTGGGCAACGTTCTCAGGGGGCGCGCCTATGGCTACACCTTC
TRBD2,TRBJ2-2,TRBV7-2,NA,CASRKAAGGTGELFF,TGTGCCAGCCGAAAAGCGGCGGGGGGAACCGGGGAGCTGTTTTTT
TRBD1,TRBJ1-1,TRBV7-2,once,CASSWTGEAFF,TGTGCCAGCAGCTGGACAGGTGAAGCTTTCTTT
TRBD1,TRBJ2-2,TRBV7-8,NA,CASSLNRGTGELFF,TGTGCCAGCAGCTTAAACAGGGGCACCGGGGAGCTGTTTTTT
NA,TRBJ2-2,TRBV10-1,NA,CASSDRGRTDTGELFF,TGCGCCAGCAGTGATAGAGGGAGGACGGACACCGGGGAGCTGTTTTTT
NA,TRBJ2-1,TRBV18,once,CASSPSAQLAYNEQFF,TGTGCCAGCTCACCAAGCGCTCAGCTTGCCTACAATGAGCAGTTCTTC
NA,TRBJ2-7,TRBV18,NA,CASSPRITTVYEQYF,TGTGCCAGCTCACCACGGATCACTACGGTCTACGAGCAGTACTTC
NA,TRBJ2-1,TRBV4-1,NA,CASSQLATGSGSYNEQFF,TGCGCCAGCAGCCAATTAGCAACCGGGAGTGGCTCCTACAATGAGCAGTTCTTC
TRBD2,TRBJ2-1,TRBV5-1,NA,CASRQGLAGEGEQFF,TGCGCCAGCAGACAAGGACTAGCGGGAGAAGGCGAGCAGTTCTTC
TRBD2,TRBJ2-7,TRBV5-4,NA,CASSSIAGGPDEQYF,TGTGCCAGCAGCTCCATAGCGGGAGGGCCTGACGAGCAGTACTTC
NA,TRBJ2-1,TRBV11-3,NA,CASSWSRNNEQFF,TGTGCCAGCAGCTGGTCGCGGAACAATGAGCAGTTCTTC
NA,TRBJ2-7,TRBV2,NA,CASTTDGSEQYF,TGTGCCAGCACCACAGACGGCTCCGAGCAGTACTTC
TRBD1,TRBJ1-1,TRBV7-6,NA,CASSLGGQAQHF,TGTGCCAGCAGCTTAGGGGGACAGGCTCAACACTTT
TRBD1,TRBJ1-5,TRBV7-8,few,CASSLVDRGNQPQHF,TGTGCCAGCAGCTTAGTCGACAGGGGGAATCAGCCCCAGCATTTT
TRBD2,TRBJ2-1,TRBV6-5,NA,CASNPTGTTYNEQFF,TGTGCCAGCAATCCAACCGGGACTACCTACAATGAGCAGTTCTTC
NA,TRBJ1-1,TRBV6-6,NA,CASSPQGNTEAFF,TGTGCCAGCAGTCCACAGGGGAACACTGAAGCTTTCTTT
TRBD1,TRBJ1-1,TRBV5-1,NA,CASSFGTGATEAFF,TGCGCCAGCAGCTTCGGGACAGGGGCCACTGAAGCTTTCTTT
NA,TRBJ2-7,TRBV5-4,NA,CASSPTGGIYEQYF,TGTGCCAGCAGCCCCACAGGCGGGATCTACGAGCAGTACTTC
NA,TRBJ2-1,TRBV7-6,NA,CASSLSDNEQFF,TGTGCCAGCAGCCTTTCAGACAATGAGCAGTTCTTC
TRBD2,TRBJ2-1,TRBV29-1,NA,CSVGLAGRDEQFF,TGCAGCGTTGGGCTAGCGGGAAGAGATGAGCAGTTCTTC
NA,TRBJ1-2,TRBV9,NA,CASSVGGGLLANYGYTF,TGTGCCAGCAGCGTAGGGGGGGGGTTACTAGCTAACTATGGCTACACCTTC
TRBD1,TRBJ1-2,TRBV4-3,NA,CASSRPGQELNVDGYTF,TGCGCCAGCAGCCGCCCGGGACAGGAGTTAAATGTTGATGGCTACACCTTC